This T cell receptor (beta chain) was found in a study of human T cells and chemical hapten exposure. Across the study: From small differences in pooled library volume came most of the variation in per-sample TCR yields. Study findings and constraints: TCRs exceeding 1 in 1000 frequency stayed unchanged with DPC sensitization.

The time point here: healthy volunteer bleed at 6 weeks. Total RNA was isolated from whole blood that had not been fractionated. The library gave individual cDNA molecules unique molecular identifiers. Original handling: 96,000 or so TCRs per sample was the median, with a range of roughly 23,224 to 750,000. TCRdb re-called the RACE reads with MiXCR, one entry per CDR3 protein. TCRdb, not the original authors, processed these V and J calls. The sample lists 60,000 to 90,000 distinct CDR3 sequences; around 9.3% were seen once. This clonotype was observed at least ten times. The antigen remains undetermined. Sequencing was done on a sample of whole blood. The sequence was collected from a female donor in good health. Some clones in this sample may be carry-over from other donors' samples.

The CDR3 reads CSANDIRGTF. The CDR3 nucleotides are TGCAGTGCTAATGACATAAGGGGCACCTTC. The V gene is TRBV20-1, the J gene TRBJ1-2, with D perhaps matching TRBD1 (5 bases). CDR1 DFQATT and CDR2 SNEGSKA come from the germline V gene (reference sequence). The V and J ends lost 4 bases and 13 bases respectively, with 13 bases between them. CDR3 length: 10 residues.